These 28 T cell receptor beta chains came from one sample sequenced in a study of tumor-infiltrating lymphocytes in primary liver carcinoma. Without any cell sorting, about 18-30 mg of bulk tissue yielded co-extracted RNA and DNA. With 500 ng total RNA as template and a constant-region primer, TCR beta cDNA was made. Amplification in three nested multiplex PCR rounds with slightly modified ARM-PCR gave rise to TCR beta libraries. Two initial PCR rounds of about 9 cycles each paired TRBV1-TRBV30 forward primers with a C-beta reverse primer. TCRdb independently ran MiXCR on the multiplex PCR reads; one entry per CDR3 protein. This sample has 40,000 to 60,000 distinct CDR3 sequences, with about 80% found just once. Sequencing used liver tumor tissue from sampling region 3. Subset denoted: tumor region T3, left-lateral pole. These receptors all stem from a middle-aged man with primary liver carcinoma and hepatitis B virus infection.

As regards this clonotype: Here the CDR3 omits its conserved ending phenylalanine or tryptophan, so a read error is the likely source. J is TRBJ2-1 and V is TRBV12-3 or TRBV12-4; unclear D gene. The CDR3 sequence is 12 residues long. The CDR3 coding sequence is TGTGTCAGCAATGGAGACTACAATGAGCAGTTCCTC. Residues: CVSNGDYNEQFL.

The gene calls are TRBV12-3 or TRBV12-4 and TRBJ2-7; TRBD2 might be the D (5 bases). V was clipped by 3 bases and J by 10 bases, with 13 bases between them. This CDR3 has 12 residues. CDR3: CASSFLGAVQYF. The DNA of the CDR3 is TGTGCCAGCAGTTTCCTGGGAGCGGTACAGTACTTC.

This rearrangement joins TRBV9 to TRBJ1-6; D perhaps matches TRBD1 (5 bases). Trimming took 0 bases from V and 10 from J, leaving 5 bases between them. In germline, CDR1 is SGDLS, CDR2 YYNGEE. CDR3 length: 12 amino acids. CDR3 protein: CASSVEGSPLHF. The CDR3 DNA reads as TGTGCCAGCAGCGTAGAGGGGTCACCCCTCCACTTT. Filled out from reference TRBV9 and TRBJ1-6, the complete variable domain reads DSGVTQTPKHLITATGQRVTLRCSPRSGDLSVYWYQQSLDQGLQFLIQYYNGEERAKGNILERFSAQQFPDLHSELNLSSLELGDSALYFCASSVEGSPLHFGNGTRLTVT.

This chain joins TRBV2 and TRBJ2-1, with TRBD2 identical over 8 bases. The CDR3 consists of 15 residues. V trimming: 8 bases; J trimming: 9 bases; junction bases outside the gene matches: 15. Germline-derived CDR1 and CDR2 are SNHLY and FYNNEI. As DNA, the CDR3 is TGTGCCAGCTCCCCAGAGGTTAGCGGGAACGTTGAGCAGTTCTTC. Encoded protein: CASSPEVSGNVEQFF. Using reference TRBV2 and TRBJ2-1 for the parts outside the CDR3, the full variable domain is EPEVTQTPSHQVTQMGQEVILRCVPISNHLYFYWYRQILGQKVEFLVSFYNNEISEKSEIFDDQFSVERPDGSNFTLKIRSTKLEDSAMYFCASSPEVSGNVEQFFGPGTRLTVL.

Details on this clonotype: One end of the junction varies from germline; a read error may be responsible. V gene TRBV10-3 combines with J gene TRBJ1-6; a possible D gene is TRBD1 (6 bases). In germline, CDR1 is ENHRY, CDR2 SYGVKD. This CDR3 contains 13 residues. CDR3 DNA sequence: TGTGTCATCATGCAGGGGTTCGAATCACCCCTCCGCTTT. Translation: CVIMQGFESPLRF.

With respect to this clonotype: A much larger clone lies a single base off, so this may be a read error. The genes are TRBV5-4 and TRBJ2-4; a possible D gene is TRBD1 (6 bases). Germline loops: CDR1 SGHNT, CDR2 YYREEE (reference sequence). CDR3 length equals 13 residues. The CDR3 nucleotides read TGTGCCAGCAGCACCCAGGGGACAAACTTTCAGTACTTC. Translated, it gives CASSTQGTNFQYF.

This clonotype was seen a few times. This chain connects TRBV2 to TRBJ2-7, with TRBD2 matching 11 bases. V dropped 6 bases and J dropped 5; count of bases not matched to a gene: 9. The CDR3 has 15 residues. Germline CDR1 reads SNHLY; CDR2 reads FYNNEI. CDR3 DNA sequence: TGTGCCAGCAGGTCTTCACTAGCGGGAGTTGACGAGCAGTACTTC. Its translation: CASRSSLAGVDEQYF.

This clonotype has only one observation. This chain connects TRBV11-2 to TRBJ2-2; perhaps TRBD1 as D (6 bases). Germline values: CDR1 SGHAT, CDR2 FQNNGV. This CDR3 spans 16 amino acids. V was pared by 4 bases and J by 9 bases, with 21 bases between. The CDR3 region has the DNA TGTGCCAGCAGCTCCAGACAGGCTCCGAACACATGGGAGCTGTTTTTT. Protein sequence: CASSSRQAPNTWELFF.

Turning to this clonotype: A read error is likely, as this CDR3 ends without the conserved phenylalanine or tryptophan. The CDR3 bases are TGTGCCAGCAGCCTGGGGACTAGCGGGAAGACCCAGTACCTC. Protein product: CASSLGTSGKTQYL. This rearrangement joins TRBV6-5 to TRBJ2-5; the match to TRBD2 covers 13 bases. The germline gives CDR1 MNHEY, CDR2 SVGAGI. This CDR3 has 14 amino acids. The junction had 4 bases not matched to a gene; V was cut back by 6 bases and J by 6 bases.

A word on this clonotype: A much larger clone differs by one base, so this may be a read error. The V call is TRBV24-1, the J call TRBJ1-3; no clear D. V gave up 5 bases and J gave up 7 bases, with 8 bases separating them. The CDR3 covers 12 residues. Germline loops: CDR1 KGHDR, CDR2 SFDVKD. DNA of the CDR3: TGTGCCACCAGTGGAAACGATAACACCATATATTTT. Amino acids: CATSGNDNTIYF.

A note on this clonotype: The conserved closing phenylalanine or tryptophan is absent in this CDR3, likely reflecting a read error. V and J are TRBV11-2 and TRBJ2-7; the D gene is possibly TRBD2 (5 bases). The CDR3 consists of 14 residues. Germline V gene data show CDR1 as SGHAT and CDR2 as FQNNGV. Trimming removed 4 bases at V and 6 bases at J, with 16 bases between. The CDR3 loop reads CASSSAGKRVEQYS. CDR3 DNA sequence: TGTGCCAGCAGCTCGGCGGGTAAGAGGGTCGAGCAGTACTCC.

Notes on this clonotype: At one end the junction does not follow the germline gene, possibly because of a read error. The chain uses TRBV7-8 and TRBJ2-7; the D gene is possibly TRBD1 (7 bases). The CDR3 spans 13 residues. Germline lookup yields CDR1 SGHVS and CDR2 FQNEAQ. The CDR3, as DNA: TGTGCCATCAGGGGGGATACATCCTATGAGCAGTACTTC. Its protein is CAIRGDTSYEQYF.

The V gene is TRBV11-2, the J gene TRBJ2-7; the match to TRBD2 covers 8 bases. V was pared by 7 bases and J by 13 bases, with 21 bases of the junction left unmatched. The CDR3 length is 15 residues. CDR1 and CDR2 (germline): SGHAT, FQNNGV. The CDR3, as DNA: TGTGCCAGCACCCAATATTCGGGAGGGGACTATGAGCGATACTTC. Its protein product is CASTQYSGGDYERYF.

This chain connects TRBV6-1 to TRBJ2-7; D ambiguous. This CDR3 is 12 amino acids long. CDR1 and CDR2 from the germline V gene are MNHNS and SASEGT. The CDR3 spells CVISVRAYEQYF. In DNA, the CDR3 is TGTGTCATCAGTGTTCGGGCCTACGAGCAGTACTTC.

The sample holds many counts of this clonotype. The V and J genes are TRBV28 and TRBJ2-5; 8 positions agree with TRBD2. This CDR3 has 15 amino acids. Germline CDR1 reads MDHEN; CDR2 reads SYDVKM. V shed 5 bases and J 1 base; nucleotides not matched to a gene: 6. CDR3 residues: CASSISGRGQETQYF. For the CDR3, the DNA is TGTGCCAGCAGTATTTCCGGGAGGGGCCAAGAGACCCAGTACTTC.

Comment on this clonotype: At one end the junction does not follow the germline gene, possibly because of a read error. V gene TRBV6-1 combines with J gene TRBJ1-3; D possibly corresponds to TRBD1 (6 bases). The CDR3 runs to 16 residues. Germline V gives CDR1 MNHNS, CDR2 SASEGT. CDR3 in DNA: TGTGCCAGCAGCCATAGAAGGACAGACACTGGAAATACCATATATTTT. It specifies CASSHRRTDTGNTIYF.

Of note for this clonotype: No conserved phenylalanine or tryptophan is present at the end of the CDR3, so a read error is the likely explanation. V is TRBV6-5 and J is TRBJ1-5, with a possible D match to TRBD1 (5 bases). Germline V CDR1 and CDR2: MNHEY, SVGAGI. The CDR3 runs to 15 residues. The CDR3 nucleotides are TGTGCCAGCAGTACGTCAAAGGGGAGCAATCAGCCTCAGCATTAT. Protein: CASSTSKGSNQPQHY.

Of note for this clonotype: This CDR3 is missing its conserved last phenylalanine or tryptophan, likely due to a read error. CDR3 sequence (DNA): TGCAGCGTCCTGGGGAGCGGCACAGACACGCAGTATCTT. Protein product: CSVLGSGTDTQYL. V and J are TRBV29-1 and TRBJ2-3, with D tentatively TRBD2 (5 bases). Germline-derived CDR1 and CDR2 are SQVTM and ANQGSEA. CDR3 size: 13 residues.

About this clonotype itself: A junction end diverges from the germline sequence, so it may reflect a read error. V and J are TRBV5-1 and TRBJ2-3, with D possibly matching TRBD2 (6 bases). The CDR3 has 15 amino acids. Per germline, CDR1 SGHRS and CDR2 YFSETQ. CDR3 residues: CARSRGTSSTVTQYF. In DNA, the CDR3 is TGCGCCAGGAGCCGCGGGACCTCTAGCACAGTTACGCAGTATTTT.

On this clonotype: One junction end does not reproduce the germline sequence, and a read error may be involved. The chain has TRBV6-6 and TRBJ2-5, with TRBD2 matching over 12 bases. The CDR3 sequence is 16 residues long. CDR1 is MNHNY and CDR2 is SVGAGI in the germline V gene (reference sequence). CDR3 residues: CANTGKTSGSLETRYF. CDR3 DNA sequence: TGTGCCAACACTGGCAAGACTAGCGGGAGTTTAGAGACCCGGTACTTC.

This chain joins TRBV6-5 and TRBJ2-1; weak D call: TRBD1 (6 bases). Trimming left V 10 bases short and J 5 bases short, with 15 bases between. The CDR3 has 13 amino acids. Per germline, CDR1 MNHEY and CDR2 SVGAGI. This CDR3 reads CANSSTGNNEQFF. Here the CDR3 DNA reads TGTGCCAACAGCTCTACAGGGAACAATGAGCAGTTCTTC.

The chain joins TRBV11-2 to TRBJ2-4, with D possibly matching TRBD2 (6 bases). CDR1 and CDR2 (germline): SGHAT, FQNNGV. V dropped 6 bases and J dropped 7 bases, with 22 bases sitting between them. The CDR3 is made up of 16 amino acids. CDR3 sequence: CASSQKVRGAGNIQYF. The CDR3 coding sequence is TGTGCCAGCAGTCAGAAAGTAAGGGGCGCGGGGAACATTCAGTACTTC.

On this clonotype: A read error may account for a junction end that differs from germline. The chain combines TRBV29-1 with TRBJ2-7, with D maybe TRBD2 (5 bases). The CDR3 runs to 14 residues. Germline V CDR1 and CDR2: SQVTM, ANQGSEA. The CDR3 region is CSVGRSITSYEQYF. DNA of the CDR3: TGTAGCGTTGGAAGGTCAATCACCTCCTACGAGCAGTACTTC.

A remark on this clonotype: One junction end does not reproduce the germline sequence, and a read error may be involved. The V gene is TRBV4-1, the J gene TRBJ2-5; no definite D call. Germline lookup yields CDR1 MGHRA and CDR2 YSYEKL. This CDR3 spans 16 amino acids. In DNA, the CDR3 is TGCGCCAACAGCCAAGTGCTTCCCACCGACGGAAAGACCCAGTACTTC. Translation gives CANSQVLPTDGKTQYF.

In the case of this clonotype: A read error may produce the germline difference seen at one junction end. This sequence joins TRBV6-5 and TRBJ2-1; the match to TRBD2 covers 11 bases. This CDR3 is 16 amino acids long. Germline V gene lookup returns CDR1 MNHEY and CDR2 SVGAGI. The CDR3 DNA sequence: TGTGCCAGCGGTCCTACTAGCGGGAGAAATGACAATGAGCAATTCTTC. Protein: CASGPTSGRNDNEQFF.

As regards this clonotype: Likely a read error: the CDR3 ends without its conserved phenylalanine or tryptophan. The DNA is omitted, as the CDR3 cannot be located on it reliably, and the CDR3 follows TCRdb's listing. The chain recombines TRBV5-1 with TRBJ2-3; the D segment call TRBD2 is taken from the table without a DNA check. CDR1 and CDR2 from the germline V gene are SGHRS and YFSETQ. From its first to its last residue, the CDR3 has 15 amino acids. The CDR3 region is CASSLAGGRTDTEYL.

About this clonotype: Given a much more abundant clone one base away, this may be a read error. The V gene is TRBV5-1, the J gene TRBJ2-3; D might be TRBD1 (5 bases). Trimming cost V 6 bases and J 6 bases, with 14 bases left between them. The CDR3 covers 13 residues. Germline assignment: CDR1 SGHRS and CDR2 YFSETQ. This CDR3 is CASILPGSDTQYF. As DNA, the CDR3 is TGCGCCAGCATCTTACCAGGGTCGGATACGCAGTATTTT.

As to this clonotype: Sequence at one end of the junction differs from germline and may be a read error. The J gene is TRBJ2-2, the V gene TRBV11-2; 12 bases match TRBD2. CDR3 length: 17 residues. Germline V gives CDR1 SGHAT, CDR2 FQNNGV. The CDR3 nucleotides read TGTGCCAGCAGCTTACTAGCGGGAGGGCCTTGCGCCGGGGAGTTGTTTTTT. Protein product: CASSLLAGGPCAGELFF.